This passage covers 3 T cell receptor beta chains from one sample sequenced in a study of T cell responses to AZD1222 COVID-19 vaccine. Method: immunoSEQ multiplex PCR; TCRdb's copy keeps in-frame clones and lacks some. The table has 100,000 to 150,000 clones, 90% seen once. The sequencing used peripheral blood, collected on day 0 of AZD1222 vaccination. These receptors all stem from an adult in good health.

This clone was found a few times. This sequence joins TRBV19 and TRBJ1-5; tentatively, D is TRBD1 (5 bases). The V end lost 4 bases, the J end lost 3 bases, and 19 bases lay between the germline ends. Germline V CDR1 and CDR2: LNHDA, SQIVND (reference sequence). This CDR3 is 17 amino acids long. Here the CDR3 DNA reads TGTGCCAGTAGTACCGGGACGGACGTACATGACAATCAGCCCCAGCATTTT. Amino acids: CASSTGTDVHDNQPQHF.

This chain connects TRBV6-5 to TRBJ1-6; 7 bases match TRBD1. J lost 4 bases, V lost 2 bases, and 2 bases had no gene match. The V gene's germline CDR1 is MNHEY and CDR2 SVGAGI. The CDR3 is made up of 15 amino acids. CDR3 coding DNA: TGTGCCAGCAGTTACGGGACAGCGTATAATTCACCCCTCCACTTT. Amino acids: CASSYGTAYNSPLHF.

This clone was seen only once. The rearrangement uses TRBV28 and TRBJ1-5; 10 nucleotides agree with TRBD1. The V gene's germline CDR1 is MDHEN and CDR2 SYDVKM. V was pared by 4 bases and J by 9 bases, with 12 bases of the junction left unmatched. This CDR3 is built from 16 residues. The CDR3 nucleotides are TGTGCCAGCAGTTCCCCGGGACAGGGGCCCCGTCGGCCCCAGCATTTT. Its protein is CASSSPGQGPRRPQHF. Variable domain in full (rest from reference TRBV28 and TRBJ1-5): DVKVTQSSRYLVKRTGEKVFLECVQDMDHENMFWYRQDPGLGLRLIYFSYDVKMKEKGDIPEGYSVSREKKERFSLILESASTNQTSMYLCASSSPGQGPRRPQHFGDGTRLSIL.